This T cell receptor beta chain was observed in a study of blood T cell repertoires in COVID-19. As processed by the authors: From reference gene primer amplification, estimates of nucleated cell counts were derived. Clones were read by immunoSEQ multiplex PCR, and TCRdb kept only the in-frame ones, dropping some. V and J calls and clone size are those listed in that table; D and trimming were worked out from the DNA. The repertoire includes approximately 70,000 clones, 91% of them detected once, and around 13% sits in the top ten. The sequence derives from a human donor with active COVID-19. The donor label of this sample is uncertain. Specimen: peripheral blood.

The CDR3 spells CASSRGTVYGYTF. The CDR3 bases are TGTGCCAGCAGCCGTGGGACAGTCTATGGCTACACCTTC. The J gene is TRBJ1-2, the V gene TRBV28, with TRBD1 matching over 7 bases. CDR3 length equals 13 residues. After removal of 6 bases from V and 4 bases from J, the junction contained 5 bases not matched to a gene. The germline CDR1 and CDR2 sequences are MDHEN and SYDVKM.